This T cell receptor beta chain was obtained from a study of beta chain features in type 1 diabetes. Study context: Cells sorted and examined across all samples totaled 85 million to 130 million.

Study results and limitations: Although PCR might favor shorter templates, it would do so equally in patients and controls. The naive, central memory and Treg TCRB repertoires looked more alike in patients than they did in healthy donors. There was a moderate but significant shortening of TCRB CDR3s in all four CD4+ subsets of Type 1 diabetes patients.

This clone has only a few counts. The antigen is not known. CD45RO/CCR7/CD25/CD127/CD95/CD27 sorting isolated CD4+ naive, central memory, regulatory and stem cell-like memory cells. V gave up 2 bases and J gave up 0 bases, with 9 bases separating them. Germline CDR1 reads SGHVS; CDR2 reads FQNEAQ. CDR3 size: 15 residues. What was sequenced were expressed TCRB transcripts, since all of the isolated RNA had been reverse transcribed. TCRdb keeps only in-frame clones here, not all; method: immunoSEQ multiplex PCR. This table has approximately 600,000 clones, 9.5% to 15% appearing once. V gene TRBV7-8 combines with J gene TRBJ2-3; the D is unclear. The sample comprised naive CD4+ T cells from blood. The TCR sequence derives from a man aged 25 to 40 with type 1 diabetes. CDR3: CASSLSTDSTDTQYF. CDR3 DNA sequence: TGTGCCAGCAGCTTAAGCACAGATAGCACAGATACGCAGTATTTT.